These T cell receptor beta chains were read from a single sample in a study of human T cells and chemical hapten exposure. TCRdb re-analysed the RACE reads in MiXCR, keeping a single row per CDR3 protein. The repertoire includes about 77,000 distinct CDR3 sequences, 8.5% to 9.5% of them detected once, and about 1.7% sits in the top ten. Sequenced material: whole blood. The receptors here all came from a female donor in good health. Some clones in this sample may be carry-over from other donors' samples. CDR3s leave out the opening cysteine and the closing phenylalanine or tryptophan. Each record gives: V gene, J gene, CDR3 protein.

TRBV10-3	TRBJ1-2	AISESNRGLYYGYT
TRBV2	TRBJ2-3	ASSEEGEDTQY
TRBV7-9	TRBJ1-1	ASSLKGFGTEAF
TRBV21-1	TRBJ2-1	ASSNYLESSYNEQF
TRBV5-1	TRBJ2-3	ASSLGTSGSYTDTQY
TRBV6-5	TRBJ2-3	ASSRTSGGTTDTQY
TRBV6-6	TRBJ2-5	ASSYGVRGGRETQY
TRBV20-1	TRBJ1-5	SAREGTVNQPQH
TRBV20-1	TRBJ2-5	STWRSGGIQETQY
TRBV9	TRBJ2-3	ASSTFIDTQY
TRBV12-3/TRBV12-4	TRBJ2-7	ASSFRDRGTEQY
TRBV4-2	TRBJ1-2	ASSYTDNYGYT
TRBV6-1	TRBJ2-5	ATLPGLTQETQY
TRBV2	TRBJ1-4	ASSDGLRNEKLF
TRBV12-3/TRBV12-4	TRBJ1-1	ASTLPRSMNTEAF
TRBV20-1	TRBJ1-6	SARDGASNSPLH
TRBV4-3	TRBJ2-1	ASSQDRAGGVDEQF
TRBV7-2	TRBJ2-6	ASSRTGAFPYGANVLT
TRBV6-5	TRBJ1-5	ASSYLGDQPQH
TRBV7-2	TRBJ2-3	ASSPQGLGNPDTQY
TRBV7-3	TRBJ2-5	ASSPEGRTQY
TRBV29-1	TRBJ2-1	SSDRPDSYNEQF
TRBV10-3	TRBJ1-1	AISESGNTNTEAF